These 17 T cell receptor beta chains share one sample of origin, sequenced in a study of spatial heterogeneity in lung cancer (dated by TCRdb to between 2018 and 2020). The sample's time point, from its label and the paper: sample taken at primary tumor resection. TCR sequencing used whole RNA extracted from tumor and nontumor lung tissue, or from cryopreserved PBMC samples, without cell sorting. The receptor library was made with 5' RACE. The instrument given in TCRdb is NextSeq 500. TCRdb reanalyzed the raw reads on its own, using fastp at Q25 for trimming and MiXCR for clone calling, and kept in-frame beta chains. Records with the same CDR3 protein are collapsed into one entry carrying the most frequent genes and DNA. A total of approximately 12,000 distinct CDR3 sequences appear in this sample, 14% of them only once. The ten top clones hold 2% to 2.5% of the sample. The specimen was PBMCs, collected at surgery. Receptors were obtained from a female donor with early-stage non-small cell lung cancer.

Relative to its sample, this clonotype is medium-sized. The chain employs TRBV7-9 and TRBJ1-6, with TRBD1 matching 7 bases. CDR1 and CDR2 from the germline V gene are SEHNR and FQNEAQ (reference sequence). With V trimmed by 5 bases and J by 9 bases, 7 bases remained unmatched. The CDR3 spans 14 residues. The DNA for the CDR3 is TGTGCCAGCAGCCCCAGGGGGGGCTCTTCACCCCTCCACTTT. Translating gives CASSPRGGSSPLHF.

This clonotype was seen at least ten times. This rearrangement joins TRBV25-1 to TRBJ2-1; D gene ambiguous. V lost 5 bases, J lost 6 bases, and 11 bases lay in between. Germline CDR1 MGHDK, CDR2 SYGVNS. The CDR3 is made up of 13 amino acids. The CDR3 sequence is CASSIAPGNEQFF. The CDR3 DNA sequence: TGTGCCAGCAGTATAGCCCCCGGCAATGAGCAGTTCTTC. The variable domain in full, with the rest retrieved from reference TRBV25-1 and TRBJ2-1, is EADIYQTPRYLVIGTGKKITLECSQTMGHDKMYWYQQDPGMELHLIHYSYGVNSTEKGDLSSESTVSRIRTEHFPLTLESARPSHTSQYLCASSIAPGNEQFFGPGTRLTVL.

This clonotype has a count of ten or more. The chain has TRBV20-1 and TRBJ2-5; 8 bases map to TRBD2. This CDR3 is built from 15 residues. Losses at the gene ends were 0 bases for V and 5 bases for J; bases not matched to a gene: 8. Looked up from germline, CDR1 is DFQATT and CDR2 is SNEGSKA (reference sequence). CDR3 DNA sequence: TGCAGTGCTAGAGATGAGCGGGGGACCGGGGAGACCCAGTACTTC. It yields the protein CSARDERGTGETQYF.

This clonotype is categorized as medium-sized (0.01 to 0.1%). This chain uses TRBV28 with TRBJ1-5; D is unresolved. The V gene lost 7 bases and the J gene lost 2 bases, with 12 bases spanning the gap. Germline V CDR1 and CDR2: MDHEN, SYDVKM. This CDR3 has 14 residues. DNA of the CDR3: TGTGCCAGCACCCTCGGCGGTGGCAATCAGCCCCAGCATTTT. This encodes CASTLGGGNQPQHF.

This clonotype has just a few counts. The chain uses TRBV5-1 and TRBJ2-3, with 10 bases identical to TRBD2. V was pared by 4 bases and J by 2 bases, with 10 bases of the junction left unmatched. The germline gives CDR1 SGHRS, CDR2 YFSETQ. CDR3 length: 17 amino acids. The CDR3 bases are TGCGCCAGCAGCGTGGGTCGTACTAGCGGGGTCACAGATACGCAGTATTTT. This translates into CASSVGRTSGVTDTQYF.

Judged by abundance, this clonotype is medium-sized. CDR3 region: CASSGWGVEEKLFF. The CDR3 DNA reads as TGTGCCAGCAGCGGCTGGGGCGTAGAGGAAAAACTGTTTTTT. The chain recombines TRBV7-2 with TRBJ1-4; D possibly corresponds to TRBD1 (5 bases). The ends were cut back, 5 bases at V and 8 bases at J, with 15 bases in the middle. CDR1 and CDR2 from the germline V gene are SGHTA and FQGNSA. There are 14 residues in the CDR3.

In its sample, this clonotype is medium-sized (0.01 to 0.1%). The junction departs from germline at one end; a sequencing error may be responsible. J is TRBJ2-7 and V is TRBV7-9, with D unresolved. Germline V gene lookup returns CDR1 SEHNR and CDR2 FQNEAQ (reference sequence). The CDR3 has 12 amino acids. The CDR3 loop is CASGLGSYEQYF. CDR3 in DNA: TGTGCCAGCGGCTTAGGATCCTACGAGCAGTACTTC.

This clonotype was detected many times. The chain carries TRBV6-2 or TRBV6-3 and TRBJ2-7; 8 bases agree with TRBD1. J lost 2 bases, V lost 6 bases, and 12 bases had no gene match. The CDR3 is 16 residues long. Germline V CDR1 and CDR2: MNHEY, SVGEGT. CDR3 sequence: CASRRDRGGAPYEQYF. CDR3 coding DNA: TGTGCCAGCAGAAGAGACAGGGGCGGGGCCCCCTACGAGCAGTACTTC.

This clonotype occurred a few times. The gene calls are TRBV19 and TRBJ2-3; 8 positions match TRBD2. The CDR3 is made up of 14 amino acids. Germline V lookup: CDR1 LNHDA, CDR2 SQIVND (reference sequence). Trimming at V came to 7 bases and at J to 1 base, leaving 4 bases not matched to a gene. The CDR3 DNA sequence: TGTGCCAGTACACGGGGGGGCGGCACAGATACGCAGTATTTT. It specifies CASTRGGGTDTQYF. Using reference TRBV19 and TRBJ2-3 for the parts outside the CDR3, the full variable domain is DGGITQSPKYLFRKEGQNVTLSCEQNLNHDAMYWYRQDPGQGLRLIYYSQIVNDFQKGDIAEGYSVSREKKESFPLTVTSAQKNPTAFYLCASTRGGGTDTQYFGPGTRLTVL.

By proportion, this clonotype is medium-sized. The CDR3 DNA sequence: TGCGCCAGCACTGTACAGGGAGGACAAGGTGGCTACACCTTC. This translates into CASTVQGGQGGYTF. The chain combines TRBV5-1 with TRBJ1-2; a weak D match, TRBD1 (6 bases). V was cut by 6 bases and J by 7 bases, with 19 bases left in between. The CDR3 is made up of 14 amino acids. CDR1 and CDR2 from the germline V gene are SGHRS and YFSETQ.

This clonotype was counted many times. The chain has TRBV7-3 and TRBJ2-1; D is possibly TRBD2 (6 bases). This CDR3 spans 16 amino acids. Germline V gives CDR1 SGHTA, CDR2 FQGTGA. The germline V and J ends were trimmed by 5 bases and 4 bases, with 18 bases remaining between them. CDR3 amino acids: CASSRTGTGTYNEQFF. CDR3 nucleotides: TGTGCCAGCAGCCGGACCGGGACTGGAACGTACAATGAGCAGTTCTTC.

This clonotype has at least ten counts. The J gene is TRBJ2-4, the V gene TRBV3-1, with D hard to call. The germline V gene has CDR1 LGHDT and CDR2 YNNKEL (reference sequence). The CDR3 has 13 residues. Trimming shortened V by 3 bases and J by 6 bases, and 9 bases separated the two germline ends. The CDR3 DNA is TGTGCCAGCAGCCATGATGGGCTAAACATTCAGTACTTC. This encodes CASSHDGLNIQYF.

This clonotype rates as medium-sized. CDR3 loop: CSARQGAYEAFF. In nucleotides, the CDR3 is TGCAGCGCCCGACAGGGGGCTTATGAAGCTTTCTTT. The chain combines TRBV29-1 with TRBJ1-1; 10 bases are shared with TRBD1. V was pared by 7 bases and J by 7 bases, with 6 bases of the junction left unmatched. The CDR3 loop spans 12 amino acids. Per germline, CDR1 SQVTM and CDR2 ANQGSEA.

This clonotype was observed at least ten times. In DNA, the CDR3 is TGCGCCAGCAGCTTGGGACAGTCCACAGATACGCAGTATTTT. This codes for CASSLGQSTDTQYF. The V and J genes are TRBV5-1 and TRBJ2-3; D is perhaps TRBD1 (5 bases). Germline CDR1 SGHRS, CDR2 YFSETQ. Deletions cut 0 bases from V and 2 bases from J, with 7 bases between. The CDR3 is made up of 14 amino acids.

This clonotype was observed many times. The rearrangement joins TRBV7-3 to TRBJ2-7, with 8 bases aligning to TRBD2. The germline V gene encodes CDR1 SGHTA and CDR2 FQGTGA. This CDR3 contains 15 residues. After removal of 1 base from V and 2 bases from J, the junction contained 4 bases not matched to a gene. The CDR3 sequence is CASSLMAGGTYEQYF. The DNA for the CDR3 is TGTGCCAGCAGCTTAATGGCGGGAGGCACCTACGAGCAGTACTTC.

The chain couples TRBV5-1 to TRBJ2-1; D gene ambiguous. The germline V and J ends were trimmed by 2 bases and 3 bases, with 9 bases remaining between them. Germline CDR1 reads SGHRS; CDR2 reads YFSETQ. The CDR3 sequence is 14 residues long. CDR3 loop: CASSLQRLYNEQFF. The CDR3 coding sequence is TGCGCCAGCAGCTTACAGCGCCTCTACAATGAGCAGTTCTTC.

Concerning this clonotype itself: A much bigger clone sits one base away, suggesting this may be a read error. No conserved phenylalanine or tryptophan is present at the end of the CDR3, so a read error is the likely explanation. The chain recombines TRBV28 with TRBJ2-7, with D maybe TRBD2 (6 bases). The CDR3 is 16 amino acids. Germline CDR1 is MDHEN and CDR2 is SYDVKM. Written as DNA, the CDR3 is TGTGCCATCAGTACCCCGGGAGCACCGAATGGATACGAGCAGTACTCC. This gives the protein CAISTPGAPNGYEQYS.